What follows is one T cell receptor (beta chain) and its context. This sample is drawn from a study of blood T cell repertoires in COVID-19. As originally analysed: Reference gene primers were amplified, and this amplification served to estimate nucleated cell counts. TCRdb's table, derived via immunoSEQ multiplex PCR, lists solely in-frame clones and lacks some. V and J calls and clone size follow that table, whereas D and trimming were derived from the DNA. The repertoire has 150,000 to 200,000 clones, roughly 85% of them found once; the top ten carry approximately 18%. The V segment lost 6 bases and the J segment 8 bases; nucleotides outside the gene matches: 10. The CDR3 is 15 residues long. The germline V gene has CDR1 LNHDA and CDR2 SQIVND (reference sequence).

This chain joins TRBV19 and TRBJ1-4; 9 positions agree with TRBD1. The TCR was taken from a man aged 60-69 years who had recovered from COVID-19. Sequenced: PBMCs or T cells enriched from blood (not recorded which). CDR3 sequence reads: CASSASGQGEEKLFF. CDR3 DNA sequence: TGTGCCAGTAGCGCCTCGGGACAGGGAGAGGAAAAACTGTTTTTT.